The 19 T cell receptor beta chains reported below all come from one sample, sequenced in a study of OX40 agonist ivuxolimab in advanced cancers. The data were produced by immunoSEQ multiplex PCR, yet TCRdb's version contains in-frame clones alone and is incomplete. This sample has 30,000 to 35,000 clones, with 79% found just once. The starting material was CD4+ or CD8+ T cells sorted from blood, obtained in a trial of the OX40 agonist ivuxolimab. These receptor sequences come from an adult with an advanced solid tumor such as melanoma, head and neck, liver or kidney cancer.

The chain uses TRBV7-9 and TRBJ2-5, with TRBD2 identical over 8 bases. There are 14 residues in the CDR3. Losses at the gene ends were 4 bases for V and 2 bases for J; bases not matched to a gene: 3. CDR1 is SEHNR and CDR2 is FQNEAQ in the germline V gene (reference sequence). The CDR3 coding sequence is TGTGCCAGCAGCTGGGGCGGGGGGCAAGAGACCCAGTACTTC. It is translated as CASSWGGGQETQYF.

CDR3 sequence: CASSARYEQYF. The DNA of the CDR3 is TGTGCCAGCAGTGCCCGATACGAGCAGTACTTC. The genes are TRBV28 and TRBJ2-7; D not resolved. CDR1 and CDR2 (germline): MDHEN, SYDVKM. V was pared by 5 bases and J by 4 bases, with 6 bases between. The CDR3 is 11 residues long. The variable domain in full, with the rest retrieved from reference TRBV28 and TRBJ2-7, is DVKVTQSSRYLVKRTGEKVFLECVQDMDHENMFWYRQDPGLGLRLIYFSYDVKMKEKGDIPEGYSVSREKKERFSLILESASTNQTSMYLCASSARYEQYFGPGTRLTVT.

The rearrangement uses TRBV5-1 and TRBJ2-7; 9 bases line up with TRBD1. With V trimmed by 4 bases and J by 3 bases, 8 bases remained unmatched. Germline values: CDR1 SGHRS, CDR2 YFSETQ. The CDR3 is made up of 15 amino acids. The CDR3 sequence is CASSLLGGQGYEQYF. CDR3 DNA sequence: TGCGCCAGCAGCCTACTGGGGGGACAGGGCTACGAGCAGTACTTC.

This chain uses TRBV19 with TRBJ2-7; D not resolved. CDR1 and CDR2 (germline): LNHDA, SQIVND (reference sequence). Trimming shortened V by 4 bases and J by 0 bases, and 13 bases separated the two germline ends. CDR3 length: 15 residues. The CDR3 here is CASSTGRTSSYEQYF. The CDR3 DNA reads as TGTGCCAGTAGTACCGGCAGGACGAGCTCCTACGAGCAGTACTTC. Combining the CDR3 with reference TRBV19 and TRBJ2-7 gives the whole variable domain DGGITQSPKYLFRKEGQNVTLSCEQNLNHDAMYWYRQDPGQGLRLIYYSQIVNDFQKGDIAEGYSVSREKKESFPLTVTSAQKNPTAFYLCASSTGRTSSYEQYFGPGTRLTVT.

The V call is TRBV7-8, the J call TRBJ1-5; 8 bases map to TRBD1. The V segment lost 5 bases and the J segment 3 bases; nucleotides outside the gene matches: 6. Germline loops: CDR1 SGHVS, CDR2 FQNEAQ. The CDR3 runs to 15 residues. The CDR3 reads CASSPGGSTNQPQHF. The DNA for the CDR3 is TGTGCCAGCAGCCCAGGGGGCTCGACCAATCAGCCCCAGCATTTT.

This sequence joins TRBV11-2 and TRBJ2-2; D ambiguous. The CDR3 is 14 residues long. Trimming took off 5 bases at V and 7 bases at J, with 14 bases between the two ends. The germline V gene has CDR1 SGHAT and CDR2 FQNNGV. In DNA form, the CDR3 reads TGTGCCAGCAGCCTCCAGGTGGCTGGCGGGGAGCTGTTTTTT. This codes for CASSLQVAGGELFF.

This sequence joins TRBV19 and TRBJ2-7, with D perhaps TRBD2 (6 bases). Germline V gives CDR1 LNHDA, CDR2 SQIVND (reference sequence). The V and J ends lost 7 bases and 0 bases respectively, with 16 bases between them. This CDR3 contains 15 residues. DNA for the CDR3: TGTGCCAGTAACGCTGGGGCAGCGGGCTCCTACGAGCAGTACTTC. This translates into CASNAGAAGSYEQYF.

This clone was found a few times. J is TRBJ2-7 and V is TRBV5-5; possibly TRBD1 or TRBD2 for D (5 bases each). Germline lookup yields CDR1 SGHKS and CDR2 YYEKEE (reference sequence). The CDR3 consists of 14 residues. Trimming took 7 bases from V and 6 from J, leaving 20 bases between them. This CDR3 is CASSSGLSLIEQYF. In DNA, the CDR3 is TGTGCCAGCTCGTCGGGGCTCTCCTTGATCGAGCAGTACTTC.

In its sample, this clone was seen once. The CDR3 DNA sequence: TGTGCCAGCAGCTTGGACAGGGTCGGCTACACCTTC. Translation gives CASSLDRVGYTF. The chain is built from TRBV5-4 and TRBJ1-2; D might be TRBD1 (6 bases). The CDR3 is 12 amino acids. Germline CDR1 is SGHNT and CDR2 is YYREEE (reference sequence). V was clipped by 0 bases and J by 8 bases, with 8 bases between them. The full variable domain, rest sourced from reference TRBV5-4 and TRBJ1-2, is ETGVTQSPTHLIKTRGQQVTLRCSSQSGHNTVSWYQQALGQGPQFIFQYYREEENGRGNFPPRFSGLQFPNYSSELNVNALELDDSALYLCASSLDRVGYTFGSGTRLTVV.

The J gene is TRBJ1-1, the V gene TRBV14; D unresolved. Germline assignment: CDR1 SGHDN and CDR2 FVKESK. CDR3 length equals 16 residues. The V gene lost 1 base and the J gene lost 2 bases, with 14 bases spanning the gap. This CDR3 reads CASSQALWEGNTEAFF. CDR3 in DNA: TGTGCCAGCAGCCAAGCCCTTTGGGAGGGAAACACTGAAGCTTTCTTT.

V usage is TRBV4-2 and J usage is TRBJ1-2, with no clear D. The germline V and J ends were trimmed by 0 bases and 8 bases, with 16 bases remaining between them. In germline, CDR1 is LGHNA, CDR2 YNFKEQ. The CDR3 consists of 15 residues. This CDR3 reads CASSQDHGSNGGYTF. DNA of the CDR3: TGTGCCAGCAGCCAAGATCACGGGTCCAATGGCGGCTACACCTTC.

The chain is built from TRBV6-1 and TRBJ2-5, with TRBD1 identical over 11 bases. V lost 6 bases, J lost 2 bases, and 5 bases stayed unmatched. Per germline, CDR1 MNHNS and CDR2 SASEGT. This CDR3 has 15 amino acids. The CDR3 protein is CASREDRGLQETQYF. The DNA for the CDR3 is TGTGCCAGCAGGGAGGACAGGGGGCTGCAAGAGACCCAGTACTTC.

A few counts support this clone. The chain joins TRBV6-5 to TRBJ1-6; the match to TRBD1 covers 7 bases. With V trimmed by 0 bases and J by 10 bases, 6 bases remained unmatched. Germline V lookup: CDR1 MNHEY, CDR2 SVGAGI. This CDR3 spans 15 amino acids. The CDR3 reads CASSYSRTGVSPLHF. As DNA, the CDR3 is TGTGCCAGCAGTTACTCGCGTACAGGGGTCTCACCCCTCCACTTT.

The gene calls are TRBV21-1 and TRBJ1-2; no check of the table's D call, TRBD1, against the DNA was made. TRBV21-1 is tagged as a pseudogene. This CDR3 contains 16 residues. The chain's CDR3 is CASRSRRYRKTYGYTF. The CDR3, as DNA: TGTGCCAGCAGGAGCAGGCGCTACAGAAAGACCTATGGCTACACCTTC.

The gene calls are TRBV18 and TRBJ2-3; TRBD2 matches 7 bases. The CDR3 length is 15 residues. Per the germline V gene, CDR1 is KGHSH and CDR2 is LQKENI. V dropped 5 bases and J dropped 0; count of bases not matched to a gene: 5. CDR3 DNA: TGTGCCAGCTCAATCCGGGACTACAGCACAGATACGCAGTATTTT. Protein sequence: CASSIRDYSTDTQYF.

In its sample, this clone was seen a few times. The rearrangement links TRBV7-9 to TRBJ1-2; possibly TRBD1 for D (5 bases). Trimming removed 5 bases at V and 7 bases at J, with 11 bases between. From germline, CDR1 is SEHNR and CDR2 FQNEAQ (reference sequence). The CDR3 runs to 12 residues. The CDR3 here is CASSPGLGGYTF. CDR3 DNA: TGTGCCAGCAGCCCAGGGTTGGGTGGCTACACCTTC.

The rearrangement links TRBV2 to TRBJ1-2; TRBD1 matches 7 bases. CDR3 size: 14 residues. Germline V gene sequence: CDR1 SNHLY, CDR2 FYNNEI. V lost 6 bases, J lost 8 bases, and 12 bases stayed unmatched. DNA for the CDR3: TGTGCCAGCAGGCGGGCAGGGGGGGTGAAGGGCTACACCTTC. Encoded protein: CASRRAGGVKGYTF.

As regards this clone: At one boundary the junction diverges from the germline segment, which might be a read error. The V call is TRBV7-7, the J call TRBJ2-5, with D maybe TRBD2 (5 bases). This CDR3 comprises 14 residues. Germline CDR1 SSHAT, CDR2 FNYEAQ (reference sequence). CDR3 sequence (DNA): TGTGCTAGCAGCTTAGCGCCCAGGTCCGAGACCCAGTACTTC. Encoded protein: CASSLAPRSETQYF.

The gene calls are TRBV27 and TRBJ2-5; perhaps TRBD2 as D (5 bases). Germline V gene lookup returns CDR1 MNHEY and CDR2 SMNVEV (reference sequence). This CDR3 has 16 residues. V lost 1 base to trimming and J lost 5 bases, with 17 bases between them. For the CDR3, the DNA is TGTGCCAGCAGTTTATACGGAGGAGCCGGACGGGAGACCCAGTACTTC. It encodes CASSLYGGAGRETQYF.